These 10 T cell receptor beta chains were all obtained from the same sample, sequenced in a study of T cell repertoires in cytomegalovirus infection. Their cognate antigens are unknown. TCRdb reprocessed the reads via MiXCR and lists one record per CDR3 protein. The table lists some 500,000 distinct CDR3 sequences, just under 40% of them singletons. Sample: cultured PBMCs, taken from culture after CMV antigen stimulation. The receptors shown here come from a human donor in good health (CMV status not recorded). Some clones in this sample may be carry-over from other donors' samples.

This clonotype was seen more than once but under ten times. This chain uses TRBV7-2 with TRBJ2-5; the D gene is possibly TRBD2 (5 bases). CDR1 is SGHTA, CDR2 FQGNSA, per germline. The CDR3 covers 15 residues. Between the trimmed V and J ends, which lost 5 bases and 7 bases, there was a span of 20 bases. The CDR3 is CASSLTAGREGTQYF. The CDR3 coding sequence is TGTGCCAGCAGCCTTACAGCAGGTCGAGAGGGGACCCAGTACTTC.

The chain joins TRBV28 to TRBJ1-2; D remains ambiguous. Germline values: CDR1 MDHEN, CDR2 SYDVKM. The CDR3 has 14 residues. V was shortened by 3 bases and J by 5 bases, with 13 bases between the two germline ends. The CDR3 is CASSLALSPYGYTF. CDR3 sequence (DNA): TGTGCCAGCAGTTTGGCGTTATCTCCTTATGGCTACACCTTC.

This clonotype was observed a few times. CDR3 in amino acids: CASSPMLGGFGKEQFF. The DNA of the CDR3 is TGTGCCAGCAGCCCCATGTTGGGGGGGTTTGGCAAAGAGCAGTTCTTC. J is TRBJ2-1 and V is TRBV7-8; 7 bases agree with TRBD2. V was pared by 5 bases and J by 10 bases, with 17 bases of the junction left unmatched. The CDR3 consists of 16 residues. Germline CDR1 is SGHVS and CDR2 is FQNEAQ.

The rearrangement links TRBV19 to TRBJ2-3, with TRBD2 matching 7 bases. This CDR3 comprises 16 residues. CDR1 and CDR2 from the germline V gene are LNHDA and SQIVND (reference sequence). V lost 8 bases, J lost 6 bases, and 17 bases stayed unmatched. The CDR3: CASSSIGGSVGDTQYF. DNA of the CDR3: TGTGCCAGTTCATCCATAGGCGGGAGTGTTGGGGATACGCAGTATTTT.

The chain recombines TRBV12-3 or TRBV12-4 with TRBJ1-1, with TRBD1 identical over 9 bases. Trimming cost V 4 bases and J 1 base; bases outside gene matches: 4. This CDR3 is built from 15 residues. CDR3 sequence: CASSSGQGKNTEAFF. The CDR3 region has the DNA TGTGCCAGCAGTTCTGGACAGGGGAAGAACACTGAAGCTTTCTTT.

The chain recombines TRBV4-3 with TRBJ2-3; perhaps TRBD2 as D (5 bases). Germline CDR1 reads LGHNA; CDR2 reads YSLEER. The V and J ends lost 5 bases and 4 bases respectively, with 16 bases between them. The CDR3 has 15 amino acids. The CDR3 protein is CASSTNPSGADTQYF. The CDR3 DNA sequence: TGCGCCAGCAGCACCAATCCGTCCGGGGCAGATACGCAGTATTTT.

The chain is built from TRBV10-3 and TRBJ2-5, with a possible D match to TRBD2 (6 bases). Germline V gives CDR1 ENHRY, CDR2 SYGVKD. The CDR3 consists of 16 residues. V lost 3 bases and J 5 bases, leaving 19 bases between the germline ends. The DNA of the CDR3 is TGTGCCATCAGTGACCGGAGACTAGTAGTGTCGGAGACCCAGTACTTC. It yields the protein CAISDRRLVVSETQYF.

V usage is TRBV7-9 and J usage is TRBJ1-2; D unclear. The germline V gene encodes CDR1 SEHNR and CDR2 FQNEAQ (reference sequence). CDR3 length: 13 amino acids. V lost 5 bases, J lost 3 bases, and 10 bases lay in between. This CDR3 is CASSLNSYYGYTF. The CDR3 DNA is TGTGCCAGCAGCCTAAACAGCTACTATGGCTACACCTTC.

For the CDR3, the DNA is TGTGCCAGCAGCTCACACAGGGGGCGCGGAAATGAGCAGTTCTTC. Amino acid sequence: CASSSHRGRGNEQFF. This chain connects TRBV7-9 to TRBJ2-1, with 9 bases aligning to TRBD1. The CDR3 extends over 15 amino acids. Germline CDR1 is SEHNR and CDR2 is FQNEAQ (reference sequence). V shed 4 bases, J shed 7 bases, and the junction held 8 bases outside the gene matches.

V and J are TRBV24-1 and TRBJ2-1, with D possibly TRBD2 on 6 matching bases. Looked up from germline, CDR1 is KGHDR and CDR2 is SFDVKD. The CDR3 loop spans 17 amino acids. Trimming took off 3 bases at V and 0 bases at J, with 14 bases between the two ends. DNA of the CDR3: TGTGCCACCAGTGATCCTCGGGGGAAAAGCTCCTACAATGAGCAGTTCTTC. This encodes CATSDPRGKSSYNEQFF.